The 8 T cell receptor beta chains reported below all come from one sample, sequenced in a study of T cells in Graves' hyperthyroidism and ophthalmopathy. Authors of the study amplified TCR beta CDR3 regions from RNA transcripts. The HTBI primer set drove a first-round RT-PCR of the TCR CDR3. TCRdb reprocessed the multiplex PCR reads via MiXCR and lists one record per CDR3 protein. Among more than 350,000 distinct CDR3 sequences listed, approximately 16% were seen once. Sequencing was done on a sample of blood. The receptors stem from an older woman with Graves' ophthalmopathy.

The chain has TRBV27 and TRBJ2-2, with 11 bases aligning to TRBD2. CDR3 length: 19 residues. Germline V CDR1 and CDR2: MNHEY, SMNVEV (reference sequence). J gave up 6 bases and V 6 bases, and 18 bases lay outside the gene matches. This CDR3 is CASRLIKGLPGLAAGELFF. The CDR3 bases are TGTGCCAGCAGGCTTATTAAAGGACTACCGGGACTAGCGGCCGGGGAGCTGTTTTTT.

This chain links TRBV4-1 with TRBJ2-1, with 7 bases aligning to TRBD1. Losses at the gene ends were 2 bases for V and 0 bases for J; bases not matched to a gene: 7. In germline, CDR1 is MGHRA, CDR2 YSYEKL. The CDR3 extends over 17 amino acids. DNA of the CDR3: TGCGCCAGCAGCCAACACTACAGGGGTAGCTCCTACAATGAGCAGTTCTTC. This gives the protein CASSQHYRGSSYNEQFF.

The table lists this clonotype with many counts. The CDR3 DNA sequence: TGTGCCAGCAGTCAAATACAGGATTATCATTCAGGAGCTTTCTTT. As protein: CASSQIQDYHSGAFF. The V call is TRBV6-2 or TRBV6-3, the J call TRBJ1-1, with a tentative D call TRBD1 (5 bases). Germline V gene lookup returns CDR1 MNHEY and CDR2 SVGEGT. The CDR3 is 15 amino acids. V was shortened by 5 bases and J by 10 bases, with 23 bases between the two germline ends.

On this clonotype: A much larger clone lies a single base off, so this may be a read error. The chain uses TRBV28 and TRBJ1-2, with D perhaps TRBD1 (5 bases). Germline V gives CDR1 MDHEN, CDR2 SYDVKM. The CDR3 is made up of 14 amino acids. In DNA, the CDR3 is TGTTCCAGCAGTCCCGGGACCGCTAACTATGGCTACACCTTC. It encodes CSSSPGTANYGYTF.

The chain links TRBV28 to TRBJ1-5; 11 positions agree with TRBD1. J was trimmed by 5 bases and V by 6 bases; bases with no gene match: 15. Germline CDR1 and CDR2: MDHEN and SYDVKM. The length of the CDR3 is 18 residues. The CDR3 DNA reads as TGTGCCAGCAGAGTTTTGGGGGGGACAGGGGGTTTGCATCAGCCCCAGCATTTT. Translated, it gives CASRVLGGTGGLHQPQHF.

As for this clonotype: It may be a read error: a sequence one base away is much more abundant. In nucleotides, the CDR3 is TGTGCCAGTGGAGGGGGCGCTGATGAAAAACTGTTTTTT. Amino acids: CASGGGADEKLFF. The chain recombines TRBV28 with TRBJ1-4, with 7 bases lining up with TRBD1. The germline gives CDR1 MDHEN, CDR2 SYDVKM. Trimming took 9 bases from V and 6 from J; bases not matched to a gene: 7. This CDR3 spans 13 amino acids. The complete variable domain, with remaining parts taken from reference TRBV28 and TRBJ1-4, reads DVKVTQSSRYLVKRTGEKVFLECVQDMDHENMFWYRQDPGLGLRLIYFSYDVKMKEKGDIPEGYSVSREKKERFSLILESASTNQTSMYLCASGGGADEKLFFGSGTQLSVL.

Concerning this clonotype: This may be a read error, as it is one base from a much larger clone. Lacking the conserved final phenylalanine or tryptophan, this CDR3 likely reflects a read error. The chain carries TRBV12-3 or TRBV12-4 and TRBJ2-5; 8 bases map to TRBD2. The V segment lost 6 bases and the J segment 4 bases; nucleotides outside the gene matches: 10. The CDR3 length is 15 residues. CDR3 coding DNA: TGTGCCAGCAGCCGACAAGCGGGAGCCGGAGAGACCCAGTACCTC. The encoded protein is CASSRQAGAGETQYL.

This clonotype was seen ten or more times. The V gene is TRBV7-2, the J gene TRBJ1-1, with D tentatively TRBD1 (6 bases). The CDR3 spans 15 residues. V lost 5 bases, J lost 1 base, and 14 bases lay in between. Per the germline V gene, CDR1 is SGHTA and CDR2 is FQGNSA. In DNA form, the CDR3 reads TGTGCCAGCAGCCGAAGACCGGGACAGAACACTGAAGCTTTCTTT. Protein: CASSRRPGQNTEAFF.